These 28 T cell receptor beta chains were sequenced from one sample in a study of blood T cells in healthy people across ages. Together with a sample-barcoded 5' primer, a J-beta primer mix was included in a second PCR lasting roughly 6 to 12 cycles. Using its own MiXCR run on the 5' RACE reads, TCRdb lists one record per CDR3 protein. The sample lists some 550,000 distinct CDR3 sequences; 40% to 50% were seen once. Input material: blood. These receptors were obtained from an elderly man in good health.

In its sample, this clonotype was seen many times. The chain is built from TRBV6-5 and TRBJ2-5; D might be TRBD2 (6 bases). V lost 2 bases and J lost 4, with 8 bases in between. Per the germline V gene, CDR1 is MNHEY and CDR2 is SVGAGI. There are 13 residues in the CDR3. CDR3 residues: CASSYTGVETQYF. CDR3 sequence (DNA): TGTGCCAGCAGTTACACGGGAGTAGAGACCCAGTACTTC.

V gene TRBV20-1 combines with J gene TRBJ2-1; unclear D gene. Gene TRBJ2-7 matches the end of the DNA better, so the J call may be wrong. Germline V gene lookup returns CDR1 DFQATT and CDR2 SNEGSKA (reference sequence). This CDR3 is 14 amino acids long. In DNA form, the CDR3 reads TGCAGTGCTATACCTGAGCAATTCTACAATGAGCAGTACTTC. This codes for CSAIPEQFYNEQYF.

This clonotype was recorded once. CDR3 DNA: TGCAGTGCCTTTGGGACAGGGTCGAGGGAGCAGTACTTC. Its translation is CSAFGTGSREQYF. The chain employs TRBV20-1 and TRBJ2-7, with 9 bases identical to TRBD1. Germline V lookup: CDR1 DFQATT, CDR2 SNEGSKA (reference sequence). The CDR3 runs 13 residues. J gave up 7 bases and V 6 bases, and 10 bases lay outside the gene matches.

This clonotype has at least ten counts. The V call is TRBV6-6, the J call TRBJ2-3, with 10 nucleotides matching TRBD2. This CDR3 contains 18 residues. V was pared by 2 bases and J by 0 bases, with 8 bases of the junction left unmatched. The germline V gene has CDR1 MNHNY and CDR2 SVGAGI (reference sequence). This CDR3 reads CASSYTVTSGTSTDTQYF. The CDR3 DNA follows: TGTGCCAGCAGTTACACGGTAACTAGCGGGACCAGCACAGATACGCAGTATTTT.

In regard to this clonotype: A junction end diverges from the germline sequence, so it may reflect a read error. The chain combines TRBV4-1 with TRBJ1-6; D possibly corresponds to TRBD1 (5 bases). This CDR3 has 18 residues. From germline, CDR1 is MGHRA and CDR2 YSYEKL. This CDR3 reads CAGSQEPPGPYSGSPLHF. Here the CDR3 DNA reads TGCGCCGGCAGCCAGGAACCTCCGGGACCATATTCGGGTTCACCCCTCCACTTT.

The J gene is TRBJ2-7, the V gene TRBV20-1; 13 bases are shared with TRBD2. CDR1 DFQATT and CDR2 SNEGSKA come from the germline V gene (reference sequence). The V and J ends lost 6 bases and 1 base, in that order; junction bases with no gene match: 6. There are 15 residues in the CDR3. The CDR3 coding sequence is TGCAGTGCCACCCCGGGACTAGCGGGGTCCTACGAGCAGTACTTC. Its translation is CSATPGLAGSYEQYF.

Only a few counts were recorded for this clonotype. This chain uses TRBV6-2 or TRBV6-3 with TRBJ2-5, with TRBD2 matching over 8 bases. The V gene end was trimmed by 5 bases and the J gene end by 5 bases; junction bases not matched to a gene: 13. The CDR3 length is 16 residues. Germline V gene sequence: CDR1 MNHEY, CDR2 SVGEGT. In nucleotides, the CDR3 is TGTGCCAGCAGTAGCCCGGGACTAGGCAAAGACGAGACCCAGTACTTC. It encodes CASSSPGLGKDETQYF.

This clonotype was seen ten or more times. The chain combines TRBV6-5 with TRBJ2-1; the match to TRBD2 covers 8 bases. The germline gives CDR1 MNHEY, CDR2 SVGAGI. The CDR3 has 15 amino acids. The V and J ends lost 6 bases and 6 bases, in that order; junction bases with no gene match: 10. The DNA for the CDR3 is TGTGCCAGCAGCCAAAGCGGGGGCACCGGCAATGAGCAGTTCTTC. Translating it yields CASSQSGGTGNEQFF.

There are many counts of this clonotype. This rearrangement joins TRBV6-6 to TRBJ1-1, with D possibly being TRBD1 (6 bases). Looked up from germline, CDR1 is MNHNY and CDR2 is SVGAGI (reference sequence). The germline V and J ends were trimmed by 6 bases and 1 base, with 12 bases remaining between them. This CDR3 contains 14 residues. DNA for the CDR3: TGTGCCAGCAGAGGCGGGGGCGGGAACACTGAAGCTTTCTTT. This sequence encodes CASRGGGGNTEAFF.

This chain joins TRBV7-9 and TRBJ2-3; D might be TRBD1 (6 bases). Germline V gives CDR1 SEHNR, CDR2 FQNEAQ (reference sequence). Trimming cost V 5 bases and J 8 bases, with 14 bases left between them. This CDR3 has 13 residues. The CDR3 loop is CASSPTGSGTQYF. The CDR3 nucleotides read TGTGCCAGCAGCCCTACAGGGAGTGGTACGCAGTATTTT.

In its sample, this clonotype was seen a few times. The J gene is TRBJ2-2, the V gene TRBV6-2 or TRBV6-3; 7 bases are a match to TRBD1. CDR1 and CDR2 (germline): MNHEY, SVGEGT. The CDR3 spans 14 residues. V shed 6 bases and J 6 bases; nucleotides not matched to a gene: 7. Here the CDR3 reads CASSRDSNSGELFF. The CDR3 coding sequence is TGTGCCAGCAGCCGGGACAGCAATTCCGGGGAGCTGTTTTTT.

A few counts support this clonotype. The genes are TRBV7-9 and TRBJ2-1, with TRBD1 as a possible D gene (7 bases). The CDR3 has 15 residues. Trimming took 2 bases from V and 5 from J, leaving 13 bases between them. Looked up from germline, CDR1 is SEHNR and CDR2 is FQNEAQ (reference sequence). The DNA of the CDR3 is TGTGCCAGCAGCTTAAGGAGGGGGCTCAACAATGAGCAGTTCTTC. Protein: CASSLRRGLNNEQFF.

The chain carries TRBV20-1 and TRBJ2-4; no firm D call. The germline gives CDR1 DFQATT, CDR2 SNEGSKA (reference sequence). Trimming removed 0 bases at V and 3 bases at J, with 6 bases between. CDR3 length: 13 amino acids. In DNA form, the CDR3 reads TGCAGTGCTAGAGAGGCCGTCAAAAACATTCAGTACTTC. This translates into CSAREAVKNIQYF.

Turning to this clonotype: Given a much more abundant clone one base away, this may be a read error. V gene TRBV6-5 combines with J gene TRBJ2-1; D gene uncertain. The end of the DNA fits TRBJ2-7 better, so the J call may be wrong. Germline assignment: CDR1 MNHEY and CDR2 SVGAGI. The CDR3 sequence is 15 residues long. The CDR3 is CASSYGRPIYNEQYF. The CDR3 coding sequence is TGTGCCAGCAGTTATGGACGACCTATCTACAATGAGCAGTACTTC.

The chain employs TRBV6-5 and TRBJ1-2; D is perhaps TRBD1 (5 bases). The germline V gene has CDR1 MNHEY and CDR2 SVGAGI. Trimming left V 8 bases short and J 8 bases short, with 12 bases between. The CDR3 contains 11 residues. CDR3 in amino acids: CASGPGNGYTF. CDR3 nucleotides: TGTGCCAGCGGTCCAGGGAACGGCTACACCTTC.

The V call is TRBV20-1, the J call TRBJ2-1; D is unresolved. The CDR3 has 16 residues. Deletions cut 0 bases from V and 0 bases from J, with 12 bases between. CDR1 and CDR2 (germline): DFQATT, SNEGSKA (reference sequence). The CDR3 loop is CSARDPTASSYNEQFF. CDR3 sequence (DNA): TGCAGTGCTAGAGATCCCACAGCTAGCTCCTACAATGAGCAGTTCTTC.

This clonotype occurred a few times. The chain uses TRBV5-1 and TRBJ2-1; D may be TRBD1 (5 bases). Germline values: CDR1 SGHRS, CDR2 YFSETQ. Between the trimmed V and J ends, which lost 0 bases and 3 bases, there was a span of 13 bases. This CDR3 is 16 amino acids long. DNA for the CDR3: TGCGCCAGCAGCTTGGATGCCGCGCAGGGCTACAATGAGCAGTTCTTC. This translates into CASSLDAAQGYNEQFF.

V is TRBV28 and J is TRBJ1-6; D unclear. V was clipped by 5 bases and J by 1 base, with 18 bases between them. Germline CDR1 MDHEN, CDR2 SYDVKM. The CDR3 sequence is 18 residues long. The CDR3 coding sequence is TGTGCCAGCAGTCCCTTGTGGGGTGCCGGGTCCTATAATTCACCCCTCCACTTT. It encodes CASSPLWGAGSYNSPLHF.

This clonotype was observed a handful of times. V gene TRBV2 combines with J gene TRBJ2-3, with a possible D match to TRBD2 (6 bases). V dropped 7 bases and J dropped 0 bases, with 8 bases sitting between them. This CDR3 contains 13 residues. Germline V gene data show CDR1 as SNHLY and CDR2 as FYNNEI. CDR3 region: CASIAGSTDTQYF. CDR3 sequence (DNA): TGTGCCAGCATTGCGGGAAGCACAGATACGCAGTATTTT.

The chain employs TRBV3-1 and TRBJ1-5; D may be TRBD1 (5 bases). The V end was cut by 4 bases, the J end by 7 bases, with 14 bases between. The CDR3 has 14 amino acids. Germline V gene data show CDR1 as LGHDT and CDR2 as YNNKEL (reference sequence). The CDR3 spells CASSRDMGEQPQHF. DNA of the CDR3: TGTGCCAGCAGCCGAGATATGGGGGAACAGCCCCAGCATTTT.

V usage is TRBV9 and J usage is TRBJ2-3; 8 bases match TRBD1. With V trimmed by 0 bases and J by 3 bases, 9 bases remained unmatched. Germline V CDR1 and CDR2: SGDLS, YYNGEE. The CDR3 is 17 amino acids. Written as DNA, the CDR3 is TGTGCCAGCAGCGTAGGACACCGGACAGGGATTACAGATACGCAGTATTTT. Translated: CASSVGHRTGITDTQYF.

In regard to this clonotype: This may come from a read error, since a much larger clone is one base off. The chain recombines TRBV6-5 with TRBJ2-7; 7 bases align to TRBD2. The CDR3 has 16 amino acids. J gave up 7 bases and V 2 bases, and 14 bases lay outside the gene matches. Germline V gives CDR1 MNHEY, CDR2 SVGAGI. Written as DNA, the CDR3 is TGTGCCAGCAGTTACGGGGGAGCGGGACGGCACAATGAGCAGTACTTC. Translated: CASSYGGAGRHNEQYF.

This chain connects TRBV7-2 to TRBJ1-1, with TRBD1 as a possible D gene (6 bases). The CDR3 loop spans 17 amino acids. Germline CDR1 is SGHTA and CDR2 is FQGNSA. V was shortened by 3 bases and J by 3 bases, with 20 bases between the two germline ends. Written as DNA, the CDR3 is TGTGCCAGCAGCTTTGGGGGGCGCGTGTCGGAAGACACTGAAGCTTTCTTT. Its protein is CASSFGGRVSEDTEAFF.

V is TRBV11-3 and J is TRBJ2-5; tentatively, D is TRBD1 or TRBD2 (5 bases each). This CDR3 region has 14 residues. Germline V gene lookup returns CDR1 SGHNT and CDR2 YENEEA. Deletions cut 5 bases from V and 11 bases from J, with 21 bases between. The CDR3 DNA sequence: TGTGCCAGCAGCCCCGGGACGTACGGCGATGAGCAGTACTTC. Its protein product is CASSPGTYGDEQYF.

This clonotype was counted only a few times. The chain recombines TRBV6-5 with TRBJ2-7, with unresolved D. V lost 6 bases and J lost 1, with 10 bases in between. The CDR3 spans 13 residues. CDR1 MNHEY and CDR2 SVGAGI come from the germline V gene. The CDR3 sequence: CASSIGPSYEQYF. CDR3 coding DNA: TGTGCCAGCAGCATCGGACCGTCCTACGAGCAGTACTTC.

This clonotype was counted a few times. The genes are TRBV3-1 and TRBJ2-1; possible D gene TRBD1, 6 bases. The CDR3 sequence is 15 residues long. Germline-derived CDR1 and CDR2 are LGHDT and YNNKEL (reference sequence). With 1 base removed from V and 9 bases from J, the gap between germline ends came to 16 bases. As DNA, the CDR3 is TGTGCCAGCAGCCAAGGGCGGCAGGGGAATGCTGAGCAGTTCTTC. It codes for CASSQGRQGNAEQFF.

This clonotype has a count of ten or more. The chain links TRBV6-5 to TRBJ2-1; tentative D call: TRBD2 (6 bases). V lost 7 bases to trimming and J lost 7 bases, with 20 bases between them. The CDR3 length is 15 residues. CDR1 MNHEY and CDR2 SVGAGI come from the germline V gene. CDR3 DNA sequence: TGTGCCAGCACTGCCGGCGGGACCTCAGGGAATGAGCAGTTCTTC. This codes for CASTAGGTSGNEQFF.

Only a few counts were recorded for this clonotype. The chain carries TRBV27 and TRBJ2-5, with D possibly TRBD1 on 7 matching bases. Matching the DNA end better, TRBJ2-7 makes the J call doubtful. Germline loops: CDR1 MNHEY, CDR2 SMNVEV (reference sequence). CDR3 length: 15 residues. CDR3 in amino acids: CASSWRDSRTYEQYF. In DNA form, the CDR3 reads TGTGCCAGCAGTTGGAGGGACAGTCGGACCTACGAGCAGTACTTC.